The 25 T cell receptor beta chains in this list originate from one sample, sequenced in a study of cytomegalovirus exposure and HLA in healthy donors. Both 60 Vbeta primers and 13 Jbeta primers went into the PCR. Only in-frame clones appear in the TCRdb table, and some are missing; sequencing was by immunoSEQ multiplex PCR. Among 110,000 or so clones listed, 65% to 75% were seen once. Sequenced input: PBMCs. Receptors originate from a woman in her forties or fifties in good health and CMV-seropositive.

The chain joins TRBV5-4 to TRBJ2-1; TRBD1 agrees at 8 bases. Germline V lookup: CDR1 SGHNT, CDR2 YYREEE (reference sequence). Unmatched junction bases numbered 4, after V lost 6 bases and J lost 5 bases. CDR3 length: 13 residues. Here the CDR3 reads CASTQQGDNEQFF. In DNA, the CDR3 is TGTGCCAGCACTCAACAGGGGGACAATGAGCAGTTCTTC.

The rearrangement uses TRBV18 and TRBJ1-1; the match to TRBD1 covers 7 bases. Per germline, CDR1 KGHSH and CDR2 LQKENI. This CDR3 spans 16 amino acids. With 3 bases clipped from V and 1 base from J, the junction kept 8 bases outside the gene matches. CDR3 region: CASSPGQKVRNTEAFF. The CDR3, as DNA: TGTGCCAGCTCACCGGGACAGAAGGTCAGGAACACTGAAGCTTTCTTT. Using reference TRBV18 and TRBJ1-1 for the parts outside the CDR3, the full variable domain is NAGVMQNPRHLVRRRGQEARLRCSPMKGHSHVYWYRQLPEEGLKFMVYLQKENIIDESGMPKERFSAEFPKEGPSILRIQQVVRGDSAAYFCASSPGQKVRNTEAFFGQGTRLTVV.

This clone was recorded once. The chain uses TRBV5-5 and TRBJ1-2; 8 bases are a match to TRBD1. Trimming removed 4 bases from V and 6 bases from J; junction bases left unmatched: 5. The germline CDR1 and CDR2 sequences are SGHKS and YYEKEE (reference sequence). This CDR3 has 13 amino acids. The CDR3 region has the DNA TGTGCCAGCAGCACAGGGGGGGCCGATGGCTACACCTTC. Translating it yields CASSTGGADGYTF.

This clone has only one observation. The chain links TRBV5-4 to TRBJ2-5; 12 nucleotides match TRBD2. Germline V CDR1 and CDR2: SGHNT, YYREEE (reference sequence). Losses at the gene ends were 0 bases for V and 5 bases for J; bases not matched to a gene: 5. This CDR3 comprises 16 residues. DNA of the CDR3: TGTGCCAGCAGCTTGGTAGGGACTAGCGGGTCCGAGACCCAGTACTTC. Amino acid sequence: CASSLVGTSGSETQYF.

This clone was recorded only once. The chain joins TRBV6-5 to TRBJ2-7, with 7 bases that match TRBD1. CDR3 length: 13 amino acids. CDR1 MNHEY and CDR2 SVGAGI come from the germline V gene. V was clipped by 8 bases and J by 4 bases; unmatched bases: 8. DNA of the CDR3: TGTGCCAGCGGTGGAGACAGGGTGTACGAGCAGTACTTC. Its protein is CASGGDRVYEQYF.

Written as DNA, the CDR3 is TGTGCCAGCAAAAATGGACAGGGAAACACTGAAGCTTTCTTT. Translating gives CASKNGQGNTEAFF. The rearrangement joins TRBV6-5 to TRBJ1-1; 8 bases map to TRBD1. V was pared by 7 bases and J by 2 bases, with 6 bases of the junction left unmatched. CDR1 MNHEY and CDR2 SVGAGI come from the germline V gene. The CDR3 is 14 residues long.

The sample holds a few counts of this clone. The CDR3: CASSFRLAGGNEQFF. CDR3 DNA sequence: TGTGCCAGCAGCTTTAGGCTAGCGGGAGGCAATGAGCAGTTCTTC. The chain joins TRBV7-9 to TRBJ2-1; 11 bases are a match to TRBD2. CDR3 length: 15 amino acids. Unmatched junction bases numbered 4, after V lost 3 bases and J lost 6 bases. Looked up from germline, CDR1 is SEHNR and CDR2 is FQNEAQ (reference sequence). Together with reference TRBV7-9 and TRBJ2-1, the CDR3 gives the full variable domain: DTGVSQNPRHKITKRGQNVTFRCDPISEHNRLYWYRQTLGQGPEFLTYFQNEAQLEKSRLLSDRFSAERPKGSFSTLEIQRTEQGDSAMYLCASSFRLAGGNEQFFGPGTRLTVL.

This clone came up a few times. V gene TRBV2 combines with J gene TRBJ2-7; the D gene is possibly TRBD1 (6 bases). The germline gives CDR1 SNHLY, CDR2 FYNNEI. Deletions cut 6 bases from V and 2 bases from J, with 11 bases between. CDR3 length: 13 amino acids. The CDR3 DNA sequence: TGTGCCAGCAGGAATCAGGGGACCTACGAGCAGTACTTC. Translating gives CASRNQGTYEQYF.

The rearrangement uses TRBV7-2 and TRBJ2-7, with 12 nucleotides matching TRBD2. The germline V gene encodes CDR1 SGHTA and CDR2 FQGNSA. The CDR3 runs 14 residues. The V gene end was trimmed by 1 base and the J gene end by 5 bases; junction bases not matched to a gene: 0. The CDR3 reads CASSLGTSGNEQYF. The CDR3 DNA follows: TGTGCCAGCAGCTTAGGGACTAGCGGGAACGAGCAGTACTTC.

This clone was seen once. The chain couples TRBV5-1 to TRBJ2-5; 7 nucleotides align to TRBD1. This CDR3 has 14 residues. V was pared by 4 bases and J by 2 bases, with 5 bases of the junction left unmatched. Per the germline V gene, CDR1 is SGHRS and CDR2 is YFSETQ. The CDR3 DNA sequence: TGCGCCAGCAGCACCGACAGGGTACAAGAGACCCAGTACTTC. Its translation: CASSTDRVQETQYF.

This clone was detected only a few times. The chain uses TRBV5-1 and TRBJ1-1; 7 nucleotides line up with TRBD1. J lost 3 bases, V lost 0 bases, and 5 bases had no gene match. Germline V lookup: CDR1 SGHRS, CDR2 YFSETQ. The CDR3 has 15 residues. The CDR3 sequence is CASSLDRGRDTEAFF. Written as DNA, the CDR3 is TGCGCCAGCAGCTTGGACAGGGGTCGGGACACTGAAGCTTTCTTT.

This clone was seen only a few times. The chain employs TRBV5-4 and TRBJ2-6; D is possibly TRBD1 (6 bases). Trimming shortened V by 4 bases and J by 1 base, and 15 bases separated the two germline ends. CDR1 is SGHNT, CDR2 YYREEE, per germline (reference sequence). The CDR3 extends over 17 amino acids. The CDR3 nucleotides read TGTGCCAGCAGCCGACCGACAGGACCATCTGGGGCCAACGTCCTGACTTTC. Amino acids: CASSRPTGPSGANVLTF.

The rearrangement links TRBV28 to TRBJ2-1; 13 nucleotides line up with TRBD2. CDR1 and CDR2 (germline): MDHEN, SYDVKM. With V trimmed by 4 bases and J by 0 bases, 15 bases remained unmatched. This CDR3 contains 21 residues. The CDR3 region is CASSSPGLAGDEWGSYNEQFF. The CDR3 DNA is TGTGCCAGCAGTTCCCCCGGACTAGCGGGAGACGAATGGGGCTCCTACAATGAGCAGTTCTTC.

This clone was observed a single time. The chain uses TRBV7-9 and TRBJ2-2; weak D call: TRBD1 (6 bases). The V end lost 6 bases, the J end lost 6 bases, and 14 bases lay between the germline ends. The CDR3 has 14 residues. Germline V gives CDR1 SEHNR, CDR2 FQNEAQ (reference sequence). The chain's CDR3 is CASSDTGYAGELFF. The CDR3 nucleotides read TGTGCCAGCAGTGATACAGGGTACGCCGGGGAGCTGTTTTTT.

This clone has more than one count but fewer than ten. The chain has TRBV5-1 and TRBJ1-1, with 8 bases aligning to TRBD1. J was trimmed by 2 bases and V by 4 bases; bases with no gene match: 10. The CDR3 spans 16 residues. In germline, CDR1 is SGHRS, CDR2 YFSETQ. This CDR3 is CASSGGQGSLNTEAFF. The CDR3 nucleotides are TGCGCCAGCAGCGGTGGACAGGGCTCACTTAACACTGAAGCTTTCTTT.

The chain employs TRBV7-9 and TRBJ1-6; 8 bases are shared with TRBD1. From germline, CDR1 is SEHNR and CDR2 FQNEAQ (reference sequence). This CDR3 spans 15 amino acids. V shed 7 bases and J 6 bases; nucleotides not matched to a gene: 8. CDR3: CASTVGQDINSPLHF. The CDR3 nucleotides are TGTGCCAGCACCGTGGGACAGGACATTAATTCACCCCTCCACTTT.

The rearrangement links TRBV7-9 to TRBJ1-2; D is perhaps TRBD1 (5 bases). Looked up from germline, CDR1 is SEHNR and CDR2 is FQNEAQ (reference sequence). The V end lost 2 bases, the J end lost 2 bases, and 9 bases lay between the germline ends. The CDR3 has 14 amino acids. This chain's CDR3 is CASSLSQGNYGYTF. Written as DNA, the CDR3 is TGTGCCAGCAGCTTATCCCAGGGCAACTATGGCTACACCTTC.

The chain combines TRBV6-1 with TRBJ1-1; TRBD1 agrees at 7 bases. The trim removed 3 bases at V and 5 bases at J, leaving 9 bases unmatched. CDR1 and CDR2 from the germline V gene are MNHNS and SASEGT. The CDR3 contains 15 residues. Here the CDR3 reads CASSDRGRTITEAFF. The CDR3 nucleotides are TGTGCCAGCAGTGATAGGGGGCGAACGATAACTGAAGCTTTCTTT.

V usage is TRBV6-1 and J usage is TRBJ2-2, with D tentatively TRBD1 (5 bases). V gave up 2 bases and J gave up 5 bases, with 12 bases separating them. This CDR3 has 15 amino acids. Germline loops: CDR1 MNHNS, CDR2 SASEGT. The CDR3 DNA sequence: TGTGCCAGCAGTGAAAACAGGCAAAGGACCGGGGAGCTGTTTTTT. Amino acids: CASSENRQRTGELFF.

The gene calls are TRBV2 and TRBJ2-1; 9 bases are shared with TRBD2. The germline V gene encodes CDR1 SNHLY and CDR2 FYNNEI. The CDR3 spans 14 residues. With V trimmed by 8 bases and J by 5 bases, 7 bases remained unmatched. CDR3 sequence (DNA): TGTGCCAGCTTCGCGGGAGGGTTAGACAATGAGCAGTTCTTC. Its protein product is CASFAGGLDNEQFF.

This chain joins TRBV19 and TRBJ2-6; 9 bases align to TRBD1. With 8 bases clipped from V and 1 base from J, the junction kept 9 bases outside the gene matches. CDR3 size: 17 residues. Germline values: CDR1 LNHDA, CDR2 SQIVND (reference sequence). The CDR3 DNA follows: TGTGCCAGTGGAGGAACGGGACAGGGTTCTGGGGCCAACGTCCTGACTTTC. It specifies CASGGTGQGSGANVLTF.

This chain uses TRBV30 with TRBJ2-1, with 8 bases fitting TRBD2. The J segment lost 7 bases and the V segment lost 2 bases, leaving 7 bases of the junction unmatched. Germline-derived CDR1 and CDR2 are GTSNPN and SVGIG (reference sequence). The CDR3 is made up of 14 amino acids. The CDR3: CAWSTGGPVNEQFF. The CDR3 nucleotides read TGTGCCTGGAGTACGGGAGGGCCCGTGAATGAGCAGTTCTTC.

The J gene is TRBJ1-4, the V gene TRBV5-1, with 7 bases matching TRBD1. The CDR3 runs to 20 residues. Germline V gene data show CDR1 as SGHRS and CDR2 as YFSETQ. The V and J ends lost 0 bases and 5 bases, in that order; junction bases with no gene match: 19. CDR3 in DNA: TGCGCCAGCAGCTTGGGAACCCAGGGGGTTGGCGGTAAAACAAATGAAAAACTGTTTTTT. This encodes CASSLGTQGVGGKTNEKLFF.

CDR3 nucleotide sequence: TGTGCCATCAGTGAGTCGGTACAGCTCCTCCAATATGGCTACACCTTC. This sequence encodes CAISESVQLLQYGYTF. The V gene is TRBV10-3, the J gene TRBJ1-2, with D unresolved. The ends were cut back, 0 bases at V and 5 bases at J, with 16 bases in the middle. CDR3 size: 16 residues. Germline CDR1 reads ENHRY; CDR2 reads SYGVKD.

In DNA, the CDR3 is TGCGCCAGCAGCTTGGTAGGGGGCACCGGGGAGCTGTTTTTT. The encoded protein is CASSLVGGTGELFF. V usage is TRBV5-1 and J usage is TRBJ2-2; possible D gene TRBD1, 6 bases. The ends were cut back, 0 bases at V and 4 bases at J, with 7 bases in the middle. Germline CDR1 is SGHRS and CDR2 is YFSETQ. This CDR3 has 14 amino acids.